The 10 T cell receptor beta chains reported below all come from one sample, sequenced in a study of cytomegalovirus exposure and HLA in healthy donors. A multiplex PCR was run with 60 Vbeta primers and 13 Jbeta primers. Sequencing used immunoSEQ multiplex PCR; TCRdb keeps in-frame clones, though not all of them. This sample carries over 85,000 clones, about 85% of them seen once, and the ten largest clones take 3% to 4%. What was sequenced was PBMCs. The receptors shown here come from a female donor in good health and CMV-seropositive.

The chain employs TRBV30 and TRBJ2-5, with TRBD2 matching over 9 bases. This CDR3 is built from 15 residues. Per germline, CDR1 GTSNPN and CDR2 SVGIG (reference sequence). After removal of 3 bases from V and 5 bases from J, the junction contained 10 bases not matched to a gene. The CDR3 bases are TGTGCCTGGAGCCCTTTAGCGGGAGTAGTGGAGACCCAGTACTTC. This encodes CAWSPLAGVVETQYF.

The genes are TRBV5-1 and TRBJ1-1, with TRBD1 matching 8 bases. Germline V lookup: CDR1 SGHRS, CDR2 YFSETQ. J gave up 3 bases and V 4 bases, and 8 bases lay outside the gene matches. This CDR3 contains 15 residues. The CDR3, as DNA: TGCGCCAGCAGCCACAACGGACAGGGCGACACTGAAGCTTTCTTT. Protein product: CASSHNGQGDTEAFF.

The rearrangement uses TRBV11-3 and TRBJ1-4; no definite D call. Germline V gene lookup returns CDR1 SGHNT and CDR2 YENEEA. CDR3 length equals 14 residues. V gave up 8 bases and J gave up 8 bases, with 18 bases separating them. The DNA of the CDR3 is TGTGCCAGCGGATCTTTCCTTACAGACGAAAAACTGTTTTTT. Its protein is CASGSFLTDEKLFF.

Only one count was recorded for this clone. The rearrangement uses TRBV9 and TRBJ2-5; TRBD2 agrees at 8 bases. The CDR3 is 18 residues long. The germline V gene has CDR1 SGDLS and CDR2 YYNGEE. Unmatched junction bases numbered 11, after V lost 0 bases and J lost 1 base. CDR3 in amino acids: CASSVATSGSTSQETQYF. The CDR3 DNA sequence: TGTGCCAGCAGCGTAGCCACTAGCGGATCTACATCCCAAGAGACCCAGTACTTC.

This clone showed up just once. This sequence joins TRBV14 and TRBJ1-2, with D maybe TRBD1 (5 bases). The V gene's germline CDR1 is SGHDN and CDR2 FVKESK. V shed 4 bases and J shed 4 bases, with 10 bases lying between them. This CDR3 is built from 13 residues. The CDR3 sequence is CASSPVGVYGYTF. CDR3 coding DNA: TGTGCCAGCAGCCCCGTAGGGGTCTATGGCTACACCTTC.

The V gene is TRBV2, the J gene TRBJ1-4; 7 nucleotides line up with TRBD1. The CDR3 runs to 15 residues. Looked up from germline, CDR1 is SNHLY and CDR2 is FYNNEI. V gave up 6 bases and J gave up 7 bases; unmatched junction bases: 11. The DNA for the CDR3 is TGTGCCAGCAGCGGTAGGGACAGTAGTTTTGAAAAACTGTTTTTT. Translating it yields CASSGRDSSFEKLFF.

This clone showed up just a few times. The V and J genes are TRBV28 and TRBJ1-1, with 9 bases fitting TRBD1. The trim removed 5 bases at V and 1 base at J, leaving 5 bases unmatched. The CDR3 runs to 15 residues. Germline CDR1 reads MDHEN; CDR2 reads SYDVKM. CDR3 protein: CASSKQGARNTEAFF. The CDR3 bases are TGTGCCAGCAGTAAACAGGGGGCCAGGAACACTGAAGCTTTCTTT.

V and J are TRBV7-3 and TRBJ2-5; D may be TRBD2 (6 bases). The closer fit of TRBJ2-7 to the DNA end suggests the J call may be wrong. Germline V gives CDR1 SGHTA, CDR2 FQGTGA. There are 14 residues in the CDR3. In DNA, the CDR3 is TGTGCCAGCAGCCCGTCGGGACTGAACTACGAGCAGTACTTC. It specifies CASSPSGLNYEQYF.

V is TRBV2 and J is TRBJ2-2; D perhaps matches TRBD1 (6 bases). The CDR3 totals 14 residues. Germline-derived CDR1 and CDR2 are SNHLY and FYNNEI. Between the trimmed V and J ends, which lost 7 bases and 2 bases, there was a span of 11 bases. DNA for the CDR3: TGTGCCAGCAAGCAGGACAGCAACACCGGGGAGCTGTTTTTT. Protein sequence: CASKQDSNTGELFF.

This chain links TRBV5-6 with TRBJ1-3; D call uncertain. Germline CDR1 and CDR2: SGHDT and YYEEEE. V was cut by 2 bases and J by 1 base, with 7 bases left in between. This CDR3 is 14 amino acids long. The CDR3 DNA follows: TGTGCCAGCAGCTTTCTAGGATCTGGAAACACCATATATTTT. Its translation: CASSFLGSGNTIYF.